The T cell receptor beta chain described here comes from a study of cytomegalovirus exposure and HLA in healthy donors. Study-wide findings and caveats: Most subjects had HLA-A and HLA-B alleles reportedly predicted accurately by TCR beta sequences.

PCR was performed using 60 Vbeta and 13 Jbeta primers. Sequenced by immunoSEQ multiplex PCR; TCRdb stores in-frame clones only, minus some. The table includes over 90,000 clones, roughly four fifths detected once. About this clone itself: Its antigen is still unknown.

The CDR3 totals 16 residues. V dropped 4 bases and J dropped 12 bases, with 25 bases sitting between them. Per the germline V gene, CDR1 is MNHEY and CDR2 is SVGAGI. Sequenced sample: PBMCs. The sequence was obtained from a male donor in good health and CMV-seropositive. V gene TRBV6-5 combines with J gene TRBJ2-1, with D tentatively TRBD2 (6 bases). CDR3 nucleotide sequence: TGTGCCAGCAGTTCCCCGATGGTGGGGGGTATCATCGGGCAGTTCTTC. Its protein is CASSSPMVGGIIGQFF.